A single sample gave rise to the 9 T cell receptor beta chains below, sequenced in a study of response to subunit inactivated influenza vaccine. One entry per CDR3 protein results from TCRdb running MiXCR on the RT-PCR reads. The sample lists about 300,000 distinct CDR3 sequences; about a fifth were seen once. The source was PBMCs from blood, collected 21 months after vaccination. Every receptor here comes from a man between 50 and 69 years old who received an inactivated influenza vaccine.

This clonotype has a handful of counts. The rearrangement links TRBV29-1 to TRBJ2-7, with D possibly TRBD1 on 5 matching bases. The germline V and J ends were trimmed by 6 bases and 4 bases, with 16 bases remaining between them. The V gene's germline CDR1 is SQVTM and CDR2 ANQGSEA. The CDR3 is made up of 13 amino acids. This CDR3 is CSVTGAAWYEQYF. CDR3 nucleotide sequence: TGCAGCGTGACTGGGGCTGCCTGGTACGAGCAGTACTTC.

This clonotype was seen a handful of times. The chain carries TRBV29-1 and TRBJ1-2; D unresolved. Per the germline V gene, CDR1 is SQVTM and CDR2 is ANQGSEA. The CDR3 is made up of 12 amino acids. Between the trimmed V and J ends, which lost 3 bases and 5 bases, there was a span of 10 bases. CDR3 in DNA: TGCAGCGTTGATGGTGGCGGATATGGCTACACCTTC. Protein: CSVDGGGYGYTF. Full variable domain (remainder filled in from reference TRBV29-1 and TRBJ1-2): SAVISQKPSRDICQRGTSLTIQCQVDSQVTMMFWYRQQPGQSLTLIATANQGSEATYESGFVIDKFPISRPNLTFSTLTVSNMSPEDSSIYLCSVDGGGYGYTFGSGTRLTVV.

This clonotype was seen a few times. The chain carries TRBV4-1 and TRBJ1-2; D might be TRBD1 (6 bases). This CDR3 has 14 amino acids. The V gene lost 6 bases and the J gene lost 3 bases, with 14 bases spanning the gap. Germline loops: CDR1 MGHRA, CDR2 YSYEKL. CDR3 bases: TGCGCCAGCAGAAAACAGGGAGGCGACTATGGCTACACCTTC. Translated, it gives CASRKQGGDYGYTF.

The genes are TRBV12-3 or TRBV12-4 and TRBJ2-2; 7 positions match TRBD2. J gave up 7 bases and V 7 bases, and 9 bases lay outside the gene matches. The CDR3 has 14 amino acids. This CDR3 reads CASTRDYTSGELFF. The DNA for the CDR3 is TGTGCCAGCACCCGGGACTACACTAGCGGGGAGCTGTTTTTT.

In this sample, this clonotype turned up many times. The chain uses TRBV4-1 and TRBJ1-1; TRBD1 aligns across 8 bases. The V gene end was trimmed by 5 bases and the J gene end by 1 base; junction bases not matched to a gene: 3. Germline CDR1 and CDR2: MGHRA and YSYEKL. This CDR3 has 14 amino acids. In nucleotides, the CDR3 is TGCGCCAGCAGCTACGGGACAGGGAACACTGAAGCTTTCTTT. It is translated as CASSYGTGNTEAFF.

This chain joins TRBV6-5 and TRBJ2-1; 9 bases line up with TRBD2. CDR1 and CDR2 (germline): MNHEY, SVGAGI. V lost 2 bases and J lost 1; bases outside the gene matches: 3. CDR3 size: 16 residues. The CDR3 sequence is CASSYRAGGSYNEQFF. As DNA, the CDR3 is TGTGCCAGCAGTTACCGGGCGGGGGGGTCCTACAATGAGCAGTTCTTC.

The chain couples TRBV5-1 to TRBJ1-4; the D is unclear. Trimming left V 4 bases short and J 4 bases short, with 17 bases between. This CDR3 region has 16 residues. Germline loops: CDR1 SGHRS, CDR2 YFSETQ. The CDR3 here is CASSVDQRNNNEKLFF. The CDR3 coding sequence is TGCGCCAGCAGCGTGGACCAGAGAAATAATAATGAAAAACTGTTTTTT.

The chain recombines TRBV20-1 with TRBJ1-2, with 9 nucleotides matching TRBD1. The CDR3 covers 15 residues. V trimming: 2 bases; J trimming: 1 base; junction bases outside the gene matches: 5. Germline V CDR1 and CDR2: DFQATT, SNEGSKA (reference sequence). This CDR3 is CSARPGQGFNYGYTF. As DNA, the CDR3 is TGCAGTGCTAGACCAGGACAGGGGTTTAACTATGGCTACACCTTC.

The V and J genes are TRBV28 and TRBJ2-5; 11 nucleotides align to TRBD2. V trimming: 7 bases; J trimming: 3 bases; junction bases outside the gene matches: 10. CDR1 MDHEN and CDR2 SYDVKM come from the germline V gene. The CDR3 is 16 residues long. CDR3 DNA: TGTGCCAGCACACGTTCGGGACTAGCGGAGAAAGAGACCCAGTACTTC. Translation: CASTRSGLAEKETQYF.